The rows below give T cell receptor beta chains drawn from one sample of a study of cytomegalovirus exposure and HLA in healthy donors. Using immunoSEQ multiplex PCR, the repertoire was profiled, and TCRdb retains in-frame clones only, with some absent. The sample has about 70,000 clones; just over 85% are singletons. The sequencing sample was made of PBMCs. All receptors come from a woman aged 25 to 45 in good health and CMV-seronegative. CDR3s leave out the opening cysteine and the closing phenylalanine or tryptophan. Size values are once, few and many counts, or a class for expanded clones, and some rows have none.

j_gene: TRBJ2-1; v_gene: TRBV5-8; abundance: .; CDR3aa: ASSPGLAGEREQF
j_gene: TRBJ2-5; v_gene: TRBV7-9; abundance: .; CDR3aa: ASSPAGRGETQY
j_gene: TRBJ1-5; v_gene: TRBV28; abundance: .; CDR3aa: ASSPYAGSPSNQPQH
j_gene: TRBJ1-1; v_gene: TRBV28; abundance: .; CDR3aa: ASSSGQGGTEAF
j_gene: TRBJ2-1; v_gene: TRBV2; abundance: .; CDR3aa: ASSSGTRGSNEQF
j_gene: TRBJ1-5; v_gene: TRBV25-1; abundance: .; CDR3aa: ASSPGGNQPQH
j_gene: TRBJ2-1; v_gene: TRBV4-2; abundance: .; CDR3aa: ASSQDSASGSNEQF
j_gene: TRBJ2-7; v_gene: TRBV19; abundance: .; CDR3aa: ASSTRLAGDSAPYEQY
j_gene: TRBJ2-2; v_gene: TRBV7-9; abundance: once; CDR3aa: ASSPGVAENTGELF
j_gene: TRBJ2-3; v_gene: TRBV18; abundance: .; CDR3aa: ASSPGRSTDTQY
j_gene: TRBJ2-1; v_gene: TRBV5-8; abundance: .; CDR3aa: ASSKGQGVGNEQF
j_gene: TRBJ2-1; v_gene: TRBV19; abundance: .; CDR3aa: ASSIAGGIYNEQF
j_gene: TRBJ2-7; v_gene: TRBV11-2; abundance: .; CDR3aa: ASSLGPGTYEQY
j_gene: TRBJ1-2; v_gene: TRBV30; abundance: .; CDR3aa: AWSALQGDGYT
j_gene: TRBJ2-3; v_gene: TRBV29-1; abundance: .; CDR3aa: SVSPSGSTDTQY
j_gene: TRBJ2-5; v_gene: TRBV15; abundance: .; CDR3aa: ATSKISGKETQY
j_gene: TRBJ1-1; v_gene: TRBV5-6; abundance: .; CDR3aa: ASSFTGNTEAF
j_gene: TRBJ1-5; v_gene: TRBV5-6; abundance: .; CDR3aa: ASSLTGAFQPQH
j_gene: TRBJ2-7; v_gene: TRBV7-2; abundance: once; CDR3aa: ASSIPGSYEQY
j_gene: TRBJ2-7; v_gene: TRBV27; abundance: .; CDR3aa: ASSPRAPYEQY
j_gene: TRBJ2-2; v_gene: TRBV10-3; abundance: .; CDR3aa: AISLAGEDGELF
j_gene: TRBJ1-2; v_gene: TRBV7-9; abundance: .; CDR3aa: ASSPGQGVYGYT
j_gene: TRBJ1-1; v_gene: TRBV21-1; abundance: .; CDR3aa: ASSKVRYQGGRGNTEAF
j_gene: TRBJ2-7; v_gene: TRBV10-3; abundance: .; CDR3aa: ASSEGQGFFYEQY
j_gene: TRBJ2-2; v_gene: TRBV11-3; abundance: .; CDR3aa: ASSLSGLGDTGELF
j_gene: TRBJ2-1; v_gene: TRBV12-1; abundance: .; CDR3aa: ASSPGDRGPYNEQF
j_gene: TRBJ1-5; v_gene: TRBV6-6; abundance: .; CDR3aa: ASSFGTENQPQH
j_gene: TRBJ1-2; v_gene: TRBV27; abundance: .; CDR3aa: ASRDRVYGYP
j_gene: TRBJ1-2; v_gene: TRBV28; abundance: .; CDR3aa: ASSHEGEGGYGYT
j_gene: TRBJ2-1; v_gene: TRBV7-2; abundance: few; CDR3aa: ASSFSGREQF
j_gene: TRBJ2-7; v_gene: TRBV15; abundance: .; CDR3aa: ATSRMVRAHEQY
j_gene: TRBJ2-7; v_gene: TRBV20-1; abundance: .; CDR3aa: SESCRYEQY
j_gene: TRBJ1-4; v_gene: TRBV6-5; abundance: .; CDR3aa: ASSSDSYNEKLF
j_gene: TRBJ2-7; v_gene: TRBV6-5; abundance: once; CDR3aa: ASSYSGTGGSYEQY
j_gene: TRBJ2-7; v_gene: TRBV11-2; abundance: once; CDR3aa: ASSPLGQGFHEQY
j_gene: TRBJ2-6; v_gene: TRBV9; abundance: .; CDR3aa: ASSVPELVAGGANVLT
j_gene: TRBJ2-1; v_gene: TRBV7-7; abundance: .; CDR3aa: ASSPDRDSEQF
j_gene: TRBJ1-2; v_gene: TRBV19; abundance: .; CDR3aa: ASSIGAALTSNYGYT
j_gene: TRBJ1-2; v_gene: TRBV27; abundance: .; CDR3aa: ASSPQRQGKTNYGYT
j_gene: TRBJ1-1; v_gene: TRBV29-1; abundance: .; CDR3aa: SVPDRVGEAF
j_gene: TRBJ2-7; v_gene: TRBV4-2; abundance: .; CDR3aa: ASSLGEGVAYEQY
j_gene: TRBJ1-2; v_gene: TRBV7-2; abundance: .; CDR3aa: ASSFSGIRSGGYT